This T cell receptor (beta chain) was profiled in a study of long-term antiretroviral therapy in people with HIV. Sequencing used immunoSEQ v3.0 at survey level. Sequencing aimed to cover 40,000-50,000 T-cell genomes per sample. Data came from immunoSEQ multiplex PCR; TCRdb stores just in-frame clones and leaves some out. The sample consists of about 14,000 clones, about three quarters of them appearing once. The CDR3 is 14 residues long. From germline, CDR1 is MNHEY and CDR2 SVGAGI. V was shortened by 5 bases and J by 0 bases, with 9 bases between the two germline ends. This specimen was unsorted PBMCs, taken 1.3 years before starting antiretroviral therapy. This clonotype was obtained from a middle-aged man with HIV. The rearrangement joins TRBV6-5 to TRBJ2-3; D perhaps matches TRBD2 (6 bases). CDR3 DNA sequence: TGTGCCAGCAGTCCAGGGACTAGCACAGATACGCAGTATTTT. Translating it yields CASSPGTSTDTQYF.